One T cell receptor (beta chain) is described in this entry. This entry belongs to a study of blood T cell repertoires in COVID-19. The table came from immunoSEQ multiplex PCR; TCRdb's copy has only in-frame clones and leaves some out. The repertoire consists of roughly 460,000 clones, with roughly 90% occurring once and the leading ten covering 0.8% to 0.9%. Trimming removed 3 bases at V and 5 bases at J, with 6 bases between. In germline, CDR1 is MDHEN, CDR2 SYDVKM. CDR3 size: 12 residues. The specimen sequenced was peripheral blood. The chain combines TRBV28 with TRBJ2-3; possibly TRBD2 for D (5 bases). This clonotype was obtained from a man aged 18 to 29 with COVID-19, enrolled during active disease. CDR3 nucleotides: TGTGCCAGCAGTTTGGGAGTAGATACGCAGTATTTT. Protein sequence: CASSLGVDTQYF.